This TCR beta chain was identified in a study of breast tumors, draining lymph nodes, adjacent tissues. A note on this clonotype: The junction departs from germline at one end; a sequencing error may be responsible.

Germline CDR1 is SGHTS and CDR2 is YDEGEE. The CDR3 is 16 amino acids. From the multiplex PCR reads, TCRdb called clonotypes with MiXCR, one entry per CDR3 protein. The sample includes roughly 70,000 distinct CDR3 sequences, approximately 47% of them seen just once. This chain connects TRBV5-8 to TRBJ1-4, with a tentative D call TRBD1 (6 bases). Sequencing was performed on breast tumor tissue. The source of this sequence is a female donor with breast cancer. Some clones in this sample may be carry-over from other donors' samples. Here the CDR3 reads CASSRTLGGTNERLFF. DNA for the CDR3: TGTGCCAGCAGCCGGACCTTAGGGGGAACTAATGAAAGACTGTTTTTT.